These T cell receptor beta chains were read from a single sample in a study of shared clonotypes between healthy human individuals. TCRdb's table, derived via immunoSEQ multiplex PCR, lists solely in-frame clones and lacks some. Among more than 1,200,000 clones, approximately 98.5% were seen once, and the ten largest hold about 0.4%. Material: naive CD4+ T cells sorted from blood. The receptor set was obtained from a man aged 30 to 39 in good health. The CDR3 runs from the conserved cysteine through the conserved F or W. D genes are given only for firm matches. Some rows have no size entry. The others give once, few or many, or a class for an expanded clone.

v_gene	d_gene	abundance	j_gene	CDR3nt	CDR3aa
TRBV28	.	.	TRBJ2-3	TGTGCCAGCACCCAGGTGGGAATCCCAGATACGCAGTATTTT	CASTQVGIPDTQYF
TRBV11-1	.	.	TRBJ2-1	TGTGCCAGCACCTTCAGGACCGTCGACTACAATGAGCAGTTCTTC	CASTFRTVDYNEQFF
TRBV7-9	.	.	TRBJ1-1	TGTGCCAGCAGCTTGGAGGGAGGGGGTGAAGCTTTCTTT	CASSLEGGGEAFF
TRBV5-1	.	.	TRBJ2-5	TGCGCCAGCAGCTTCAGCGGAACAGGAGGGGAGACCCAGTACTTC	CASSFSGTGGETQYF
TRBV10-3	TRBD1	.	TRBJ2-7	TGTGCCATATCGCCGGGACAGGGAGACGAGCAGTACTTC	CAISPGQGDEQYF
TRBV19	TRBD2	.	TRBJ2-1	TGTGCCAGTAGTATTCGGGGAAGCGGGAGGCTAGGGAATGAGCAGTTCTTC	CASSIRGSGRLGNEQFF
TRBV5-1	.	.	TRBJ2-3	TGCGCCAGCAGCGGGCCAGGGGCTGGGCGCACAGATACGCAGTATTTT	CASSGPGAGRTDTQYF
TRBV12-5	TRBD1	.	TRBJ2-1	TGTGCTAGTGGTTTGGTCACAGGGGTCCGGAATGAGCAGTTCTTC	CASGLVTGVRNEQFF
TRBV2	.	.	TRBJ2-3	TGTGCCAGCAAATCGACGGGACGCACAGATACGCAGTATTTT	CASKSTGRTDTQYF
TRBV4-3	.	once	TRBJ2-5	TGCGCCAGCAGCCAAGCTGGACAGTCCCAAGAGACCCAGTACTTC	CASSQAGQSQETQYF
TRBV9	.	.	TRBJ2-3	TGTGCCAGCAGCAAAGCAGGGAGCCCAGATACGCAGTATTTT	CASSKAGSPDTQYF
TRBV28	.	.	TRBJ2-7	TGTGCCAGCAGTCGACCTTACGAGCAGTACTTC	CASSRPYEQYF
TRBV18	TRBD1	.	TRBJ1-2	TGTGCCAGCTCCCGGGACAGGGGGTTTTATGGCTACACCTTC	CASSRDRGFYGYTF
TRBV10-2	.	.	TRBJ1-4	TGCGCCAGCATGAGGACTTTGGTTGATGAAAAACTGTTTTTT	CASMRTLVDEKLFF
TRBV5-8	TRBD1	.	TRBJ2-7	TGTGCCAGCAGGACACCCCTTCGCGGGACAGGGGCCGAGCAGTACTTC	CASRTPLRGTGAEQYF
TRBV5-1	TRBD1	.	TRBJ1-1	TGCGCCAGCAGCTTGGGAACCCGACAGGGAAATGAAGCTTTCTTT	CASSLGTRQGNEAFF
TRBV10-3	.	.	TRBJ1-5	TGTGCCATCAGTGATACACAGGCCAATCAGCCCCAGCATTTT	CAISDTQANQPQHF
TRBV28	.	.	TRBJ2-1	TGTGCCAGCAGTACCAGGGCCGCCCCCAGGGGCTCCTACAATGAGCAGTTCTTC	CASSTRAAPRGSYNEQFF
TRBV9	TRBD1	.	TRBJ1-1	TGTGCCAGCGGAACAGGGGGCGAAAACACTGAAGCTTTCTTT	CASGTGGENTEAFF
TRBV5-6	TRBD2	.	TRBJ2-7	TGTGCCAGCAGCTTGGGACTAGCGGGACTCTACGAGCAGTACTTC	CASSLGLAGLYEQYF
TRBV4-1	.	.	TRBJ1-1	TGCGCCAGCAGCCAAGAGAGGCGGGGAGGAGGTACTGAAGCTTTCTTT	CASSQERRGGGTEAFF
TRBV9	TRBD2	once	TRBJ2-5	TGTGCCAGCAGCTTAGGTAGCGGGAGGTTTGAGACCCAGTACTTC	CASSLGSGRFETQYF
TRBV7-9	.	once	TRBJ2-5	TGTGCCAGCAGGGAATTACAGGGTTTTCCAGAGACCCAGTACTTC	CASRELQGFPETQYF
TRBV7-7	.	.	TRBJ2-3	TGTGCCAGCAGCCTTATGGACTCCACAGATACGCAGTATTTT	CASSLMDSTDTQYF
TRBV6-6	TRBD2	.	TRBJ2-1	TGTGCCAGCAGTTATAAAGCGGGAGTCGAGCAGTTCTTC	CASSYKAGVEQFF